Shown below are 7 T cell receptor beta chains from a single sample sequenced in a study of blood T cell repertoires in COVID-19. The method was immunoSEQ multiplex PCR; TCRdb's version includes in-frame clones alone and lacks a portion of them. The sample includes 70,000 or so clones, 80% to 90% of them seen just once. The sequenced material came from peripheral blood. The source is a woman under 30 with acute or convalescent COVID-19.

CDR3 in amino acids: CAWSELAAQYF. The CDR3, as DNA: TGTGCCTGGTCGGAGCTAGCCGCGCAGTATTTT. The J gene is TRBJ2-3, the V gene TRBV30, with a tentative D call TRBD2 (5 bases). Germline V lookup: CDR1 GTSNPN, CDR2 SVGIG (reference sequence). Trimming removed 5 bases at V and 10 bases at J, with 13 bases between. This CDR3 region has 11 residues.

The rearrangement links TRBV5-4 to TRBJ2-1; 7 bases are a match to TRBD2. This CDR3 is built from 17 residues. The J segment lost 1 base and the V segment lost 3 bases, leaving 10 bases of the junction unmatched. Germline loops: CDR1 SGHNT, CDR2 YYREEE (reference sequence). For the CDR3, the DNA is TGTGCCAGCAGCTCCCCACCATCGGGGGGTTCCTACAATGAGCAGTTCTTC. This codes for CASSSPPSGGSYNEQFF.

V usage is TRBV6-1 and J usage is TRBJ1-5; 9 bases align to TRBD1. V gave up 2 bases and J gave up 0 bases; unmatched junction bases: 2. The CDR3 is 16 residues long. Germline V gene lookup returns CDR1 MNHNS and CDR2 SASEGT. CDR3 nucleotides: TGTGCCAGCAGTGAATGGACAGGGGTTAGCAATCAGCCCCAGCATTTT. Its protein product is CASSEWTGVSNQPQHF.

The J gene is TRBJ2-7, the V gene TRBV27; TRBD1 agrees at 7 bases. Germline trimming cut 4 bases from V and 3 bases from J; bases unmatched to any gene: 12. This CDR3 spans 16 amino acids. CDR1 and CDR2 from the germline V gene are MNHEY and SMNVEV (reference sequence). The CDR3: CASSSGGPGHLYEQYF. The CDR3, as DNA: TGTGCCAGCAGTTCAGGGGGACCGGGACACCTCTACGAGCAGTACTTC.

The chain couples TRBV6-6 to TRBJ2-3; 7 bases fit TRBD1. Germline V lookup: CDR1 MNHNY, CDR2 SVGAGI (reference sequence). There are 14 residues in the CDR3. V was pared by 8 bases and J by 0 bases, with 5 bases of the junction left unmatched. The DNA for the CDR3 is TGTGCCAGCCAACGGGACAGTAGCACAGATACGCAGTATTTT. It encodes CASQRDSSTDTQYF.

V is TRBV10-2 and J is TRBJ1-2; 8 bases align to TRBD1. The CDR3 loop spans 13 amino acids. CDR1 is WSHSY and CDR2 is SAAADI in the germline V gene. The V segment lost 5 bases and the J segment 2 bases; nucleotides outside the gene matches: 1. CDR3 DNA: TGCGCCAGCAGTAGGGACAGGAACTATGGCTACACCTTC. As protein: CASSRDRNYGYTF.

CDR3 coding DNA: TGCAGCGTTGGTGATCAGTACAATGAGCAGTTCTTC. Its translation: CSVGDQYNEQFF. The genes are TRBV29-1 and TRBJ2-1; unclear D gene. V gave up 4 bases and J gave up 4 bases, with 8 bases separating them. Germline CDR1 and CDR2: SQVTM and ANQGSEA. CDR3 length: 12 residues.